These 29 T cell receptor beta chains were all obtained from the same sample, sequenced in a study of control samples from healthy donors and cancer patients. TCRdb's table, derived via immunoSEQ multiplex PCR, lists solely in-frame clones and lacks some. The data contain around 250,000 clones, about four fifths of them seen just once; the ten biggest clones take up about an eighth. Sequencing was done on a sample of PBMCs. These TCRs come from a woman in her sixties or seventies with lung cancer.

The V and J genes are TRBV5-1 and TRBJ1-1, with 9 bases matching TRBD1. Germline loops: CDR1 SGHRS, CDR2 YFSETQ. The CDR3 runs to 13 residues. V shed 10 bases, J shed 5 bases, and the junction held 9 bases outside the gene matches. In nucleotides, the CDR3 is TGCGCCGGGCACCCGGACAGGGGAACTGAAGCTTTCTTT. This translates into CAGHPDRGTEAFF.

This chain connects TRBV7-8 to TRBJ2-1; tentatively, D is TRBD1 or TRBD2 (5 bases each). Trimming cost V 4 bases and J 7 bases, with 17 bases left between them. CDR1 SGHVS and CDR2 FQNEAQ come from the germline V gene. The CDR3 has 15 amino acids. CDR3 amino acids: CASSSGAITSNEQFF. In DNA, the CDR3 is TGTGCCAGCAGCTCCGGGGCGATTACGTCGAATGAGCAGTTCTTC.

Points on this clone: Other DNA variants within this sample encode the same CDR3. The chain is built from TRBV19 and TRBJ2-2; either TRBD1 or TRBD2 may fit D (6 bases each). Per the germline V gene, CDR1 is LNHDA and CDR2 is SQIVND (reference sequence). This CDR3 region has 15 residues. The germline V and J ends were trimmed by 1 base and 6 bases, with 12 bases remaining between them. CDR3 region: CASSIGGAWAGELFF. The DNA for the CDR3 is TGTGCCAGTAGTATAGGGGGGGCCTGGGCCGGGGAGCTGTTTTTT. Full variable domain (remainder filled in from reference TRBV19 and TRBJ2-2): DGGITQSPKYLFRKEGQNVTLSCEQNLNHDAMYWYRQDPGQGLRLIYYSQIVNDFQKGDIAEGYSVSREKKESFPLTVTSAQKNPTAFYLCASSIGGAWAGELFFGEGSRLTVL.

A remark on this clone: At one end, the junction sequence differs from germline, possibly due to a read error. CDR3 DNA: TGTGCCGGCAGCTTATTGGGACAGGGAGGCGAGCAGTACTTC. It yields the protein CAGSLLGQGGEQYF. This chain uses TRBV7-9 with TRBJ2-7; 9 nucleotides agree with TRBD1. Germline V gene data show CDR1 as SEHNR and CDR2 as FQNEAQ (reference sequence). This CDR3 region has 14 residues.

The V and J genes are TRBV10-3 and TRBJ2-5; 12 bases align to TRBD2. The ends lost 8 bases at V and 5 bases at J; junction bases unmatched: 3. Germline-derived CDR1 and CDR2 are ENHRY and SYGVKD. The CDR3 consists of 13 residues. This CDR3 reads CAIRLAGDETQYF. CDR3 sequence (DNA): TGTGCCATCCGACTAGCGGGAGACGAGACCCAGTACTTC.

V gene TRBV4-1 combines with J gene TRBJ1-4; 9 bases are a match to TRBD1. From germline, CDR1 is MGHRA and CDR2 YSYEKL. CDR3 length: 16 amino acids. V shed 3 bases, J shed 7 bases, and the junction held 9 bases outside the gene matches. The CDR3 here is CASSQGTGGAGEKLFF. CDR3 DNA: TGCGCCAGCAGCCAGGGAACAGGGGGCGCCGGTGAAAAACTGTTTTTT.

The sample holds a few counts of this clone. The chain joins TRBV2 to TRBJ1-1, with a possible D match to TRBD1 (5 bases). The germline V gene has CDR1 SNHLY and CDR2 FYNNEI. Trimming removed 5 bases from V and 1 base from J, with 8 bases in between. CDR3 size: 13 residues. The CDR3, as DNA: TGTGCCAGCAGTTCCCAGGGGAACACTGAAGCTTTCTTT. Translated, it gives CASSSQGNTEAFF.

The CDR3 bases are TGTGCCAGCAGTGTGAACGGGAGGGCCGAGGTAGATTACGAGCAGTACTTC. This codes for CASSVNGRAEVDYEQYF. This chain links TRBV6-1 with TRBJ2-7; 8 bases fit TRBD2. Germline values: CDR1 MNHNS, CDR2 SASEGT. V lost 4 bases and J lost 4; bases outside the gene matches: 15. The CDR3 contains 17 residues.

The chain joins TRBV5-1 to TRBJ2-7, with D possibly being TRBD1 or TRBD2 (6 bases each). Trimming removed 4 bases at V and 2 bases at J, with 13 bases between. The germline V gene has CDR1 SGHRS and CDR2 YFSETQ. The CDR3 consists of 14 residues. CDR3: CASSPGDIPYEQYF. The CDR3 coding sequence is TGCGCCAGCAGCCCGGGGGACATTCCCTACGAGCAGTACTTC.

The rearrangement links TRBV3-1 (or the pseudogene TRBV3-2) to TRBJ1-2; a weak D match, TRBD1 (5 bases). Germline V lookup: CDR1 LGHDT, CDR2 YNNKEL (reference sequence). V lost 4 bases, J lost 4 bases, and 13 bases lay in between. The CDR3 extends over 14 amino acids. CDR3 nucleotide sequence: TGTGCCAGCAGCCTCAGCGGCCAGGGCTATGGCTACACCTTC. It yields the protein CASSLSGQGYGYTF.

The genes are TRBV2 and TRBJ1-4; D is undetermined. CDR1 SNHLY and CDR2 FYNNEI come from the germline V gene. This CDR3 is built from 12 residues. The V end lost 5 bases, the J end lost 5 bases, and 6 bases lay between the germline ends. Here the CDR3 reads CASSTGNEKLFF. The CDR3 coding sequence is TGTGCCAGCAGTACCGGGAATGAAAAACTGTTTTTT.

The chain uses TRBV18 and TRBJ1-1; D unresolved. The CDR3 is 13 amino acids. Deletions cut 4 bases from V and 5 bases from J, with 11 bases between. The germline CDR1 and CDR2 sequences are KGHSH and LQKENI. The CDR3 spells CASSQEQNTEAFF. The CDR3, as DNA: TGTGCCAGCTCACAAGAACAGAATACTGAAGCTTTCTTT.

This chain joins TRBV3-1 (or the pseudogene TRBV3-2) and TRBJ1-6; D ambiguous. V dropped 4 bases and J dropped 6 bases, with 10 bases sitting between them. CDR1 is LGHDT and CDR2 is YNNKEL in the germline V gene (reference sequence). This CDR3 spans 14 amino acids. In nucleotides, the CDR3 is TGTGCCAGCAGCCCGACGGGGTCTAATTCACCCCTCCACTTT. Its protein is CASSPTGSNSPLHF.

V and J are TRBV9 and TRBJ1-6, with 8 bases lining up with TRBD1. This CDR3 region has 15 residues. From germline, CDR1 is SGDLS and CDR2 YYNGEE. Trimming took 0 bases from V and 7 from J; bases not matched to a gene: 3. For the CDR3, the DNA is TGTGCCAGCAGCGTAGGAAACAGGGGGAATTCACCCCTCCACTTT. It is translated as CASSVGNRGNSPLHF.

This chain joins TRBV27 and TRBJ2-3, with 7 bases matching TRBD2. Unmatched junction bases numbered 3, after V lost 2 bases and J lost 1 base. The CDR3 spans 15 residues. Germline values: CDR1 MNHEY, CDR2 SMNVEV (reference sequence). The CDR3, as DNA: TGTGCCAGCAGTTTACTAGCGGCAGGCACAGATACGCAGTATTTT. This encodes CASSLLAAGTDTQYF.

The V call is TRBV20-1, the J call TRBJ1-5; D call uncertain. The CDR3 covers 18 residues. The germline V and J ends were trimmed by 3 bases and 0 bases, with 21 bases remaining between them. CDR1 and CDR2 from the germline V gene are DFQATT and SNEGSKA (reference sequence). CDR3 sequence (DNA): TGCAGTGCTAGTAGGAAGTGGGCCAGTCCGAATAGCAATCAGCCCCAGCATTTT. As protein: CSASRKWASPNSNQPQHF.

V and J are TRBV5-1 and TRBJ2-1; D not certain. This CDR3 is built from 13 residues. The V end lost 0 bases, the J end lost 8 bases, and 9 bases lay between the germline ends. The germline V gene has CDR1 SGHRS and CDR2 YFSETQ. The CDR3 DNA reads as TGCGCCAGCAGCTTGGAGTTAATATATGAGCAGTTCTTC. It specifies CASSLELIYEQFF.

The CDR3 DNA is TGTGCCAGCAGTTTCGACAGAAACACTGAAGCTTTCTTT. Protein: CASSFDRNTEAFF. This chain uses TRBV27 with TRBJ1-1; maybe TRBD1 (5 bases). This CDR3 comprises 13 residues. Germline CDR1 and CDR2: MNHEY and SMNVEV (reference sequence). V lost 3 bases, J lost 2 bases, and 7 bases lay in between.

The chain is built from TRBV5-1 and TRBJ2-3, with a weak D call TRBD2 (6 bases). V lost 4 bases and J 3 bases, leaving 15 bases between the germline ends. The CDR3 loop spans 15 amino acids. Germline lookup yields CDR1 SGHRS and CDR2 YFSETQ. Here the CDR3 reads CASSPETRETDTQYF. As DNA, the CDR3 is TGCGCCAGCAGCCCAGAGACTAGAGAAACAGATACGCAGTATTTT.

This chain uses TRBV9 with TRBJ2-3, with D perhaps given as TRBD1 or TRBD2 (5 bases each). The germline V and J ends were trimmed by 0 bases and 14 bases, with 19 bases remaining between them. The germline CDR1 and CDR2 sequences are SGDLS and YYNGEE. CDR3 length equals 14 residues. Here the CDR3 DNA reads TGTGCCAGCAGCGTAGCTACTTTGGCCAGGGAGATGTATTTT. Protein sequence: CASSVATLAREMYF.

J is TRBJ2-3 and V is TRBV7-9; 11 bases agree with TRBD2. Trimming removed 5 bases from V and 5 bases from J; junction bases left unmatched: 6. The CDR3 contains 15 residues. Germline CDR1 is SEHNR and CDR2 is FQNEAQ (reference sequence). The CDR3 protein is CASSITSGGKDTQYF. The CDR3 nucleotides are TGTGCCAGCAGCATCACTAGCGGGGGAAAAGATACGCAGTATTTT.

The rearrangement uses TRBV28 and TRBJ2-7; 8 bases match TRBD2. There are 13 residues in the CDR3. V lost 10 bases, J lost 0 bases, and 5 bases stayed unmatched. Germline V gene sequence: CDR1 MDHEN, CDR2 SYDVKM. CDR3 DNA sequence: TGTGCCACCTCCGGGGGGGGCTCCTACGAGCAGTACTTC. Translation gives CATSGGGSYEQYF.

A few counts support this clone. The chain couples TRBV5-1 to TRBJ1-3; tentatively, D is TRBD1 (5 bases). There are 16 residues in the CDR3. The germline V gene has CDR1 SGHRS and CDR2 YFSETQ. Deletions cut 4 bases from V and 0 bases from J, with 14 bases between. The chain's CDR3 is CASSTGDSISGNTIYF. CDR3 nucleotides: TGCGCCAGCAGCACCGGGGACTCCATCTCTGGAAACACCATATATTTT.

This clone was seen repeatedly, ten times or more. The gene calls are TRBV19 and TRBJ2-7; TRBD1 might be the D (6 bases). The CDR3 has 14 residues. V was cut by 3 bases and J by 3 bases, with 12 bases left in between. Per the germline V gene, CDR1 is LNHDA and CDR2 is SQIVND (reference sequence). The CDR3 is CASSMGAGDYEQYF. In DNA form, the CDR3 reads TGTGCCAGTAGTATGGGCGCAGGGGACTACGAGCAGTACTTC.

The chain carries TRBV28 and TRBJ2-7; TRBD2 matches 7 bases. The germline V gene has CDR1 MDHEN and CDR2 SYDVKM. This CDR3 contains 13 residues. The trim removed 4 bases at V and 3 bases at J, leaving 3 bases unmatched. The CDR3 DNA reads TGTGCCAGCAGTTCCCGGACTAGCTACGAGCAGTACTTC. Its protein is CASSSRTSYEQYF.

The genes are TRBV19 and TRBJ2-3; no reliable D call. V lost 3 bases to trimming and J lost 4 bases, with 8 bases between them. The CDR3 contains 13 residues. Germline lookup yields CDR1 LNHDA and CDR2 SQIVND (reference sequence). The CDR3 DNA reads as TGTGCCAGTAGTATCGGGTTCGCAGATACGCAGTATTTT. Protein product: CASSIGFADTQYF.

V is TRBV5-4 and J is TRBJ2-2; 7 bases align to TRBD2. Losses at the gene ends were 2 bases for V and 5 bases for J; bases not matched to a gene: 6. The V gene's germline CDR1 is SGHNT and CDR2 YYREEE (reference sequence). The CDR3 consists of 15 residues. DNA for the CDR3: TGTGCCAGCAGCTTCGGCGGGAGTGGAACCGGGGAGCTGTTTTTT. This encodes CASSFGGSGTGELFF.

This chain uses TRBV18 with TRBJ2-1, with D uncertain. V lost 0 bases, J lost 9 bases, and 6 bases lay in between. CDR1 is KGHSH and CDR2 is LQKENI in the germline V gene. There are 12 residues in the CDR3. The chain's CDR3 is CASSPPQREQFF. CDR3 bases: TGTGCCAGCTCACCACCGCAACGTGAGCAGTTCTTC.

A word on this clone: Other DNA variants within this sample encode the same CDR3. The chain couples TRBV19 to TRBJ2-7; D is undetermined. This CDR3 has 11 residues. Germline V CDR1 and CDR2: LNHDA, SQIVND (reference sequence). Deletions cut 4 bases from V and 3 bases from J, with 4 bases between. The chain's CDR3 is CASSRGYEQYF. CDR3 DNA sequence: TGTGCCAGTAGTAGGGGCTACGAGCAGTACTTC.